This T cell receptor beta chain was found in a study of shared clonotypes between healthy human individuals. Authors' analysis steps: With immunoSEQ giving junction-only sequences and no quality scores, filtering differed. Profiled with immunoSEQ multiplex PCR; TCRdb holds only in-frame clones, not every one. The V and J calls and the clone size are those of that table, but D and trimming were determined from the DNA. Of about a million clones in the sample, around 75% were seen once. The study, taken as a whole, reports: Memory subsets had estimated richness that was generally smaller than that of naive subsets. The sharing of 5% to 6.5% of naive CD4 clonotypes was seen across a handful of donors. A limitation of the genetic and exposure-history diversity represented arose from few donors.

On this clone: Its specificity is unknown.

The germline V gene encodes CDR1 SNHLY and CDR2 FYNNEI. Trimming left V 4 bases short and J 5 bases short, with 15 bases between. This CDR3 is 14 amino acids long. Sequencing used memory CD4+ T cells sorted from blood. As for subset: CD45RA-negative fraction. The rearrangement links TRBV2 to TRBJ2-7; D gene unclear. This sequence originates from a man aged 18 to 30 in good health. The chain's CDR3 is CASSVAKGFNEQYF. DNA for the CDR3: TGTGCCAGCAGTGTCGCCAAAGGGTTCAACGAGCAGTACTTC.